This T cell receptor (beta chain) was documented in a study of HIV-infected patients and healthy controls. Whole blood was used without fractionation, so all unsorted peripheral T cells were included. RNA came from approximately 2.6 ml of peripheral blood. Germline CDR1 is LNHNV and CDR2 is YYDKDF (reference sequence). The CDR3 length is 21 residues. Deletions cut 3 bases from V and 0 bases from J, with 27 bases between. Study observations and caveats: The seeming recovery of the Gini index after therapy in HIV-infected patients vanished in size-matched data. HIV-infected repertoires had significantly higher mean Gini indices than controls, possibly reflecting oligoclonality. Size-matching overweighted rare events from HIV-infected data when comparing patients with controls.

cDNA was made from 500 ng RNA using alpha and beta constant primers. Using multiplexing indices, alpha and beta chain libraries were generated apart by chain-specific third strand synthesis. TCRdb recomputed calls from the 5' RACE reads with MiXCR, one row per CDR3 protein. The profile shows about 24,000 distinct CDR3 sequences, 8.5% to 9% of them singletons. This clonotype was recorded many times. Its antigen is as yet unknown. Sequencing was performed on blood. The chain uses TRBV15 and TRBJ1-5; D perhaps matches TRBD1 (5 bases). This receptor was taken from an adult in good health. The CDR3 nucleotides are TGTGCCACCAGCAGCCACTTTGAGAGTTGGGGGGACCCTATTAGCAATCAGCCCCAGCATTTT. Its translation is CATSSHFESWGDPISNQPQHF.